The 25 T cell receptor beta chains presented below share a single source sample, sequenced in a study of technical replicates of blood from several donors. Only in-frame clones appear in the TCRdb table, and some are missing; sequencing was by immunoSEQ multiplex PCR. Among 91,000 or so clones listed, 95% were seen once. What was sequenced was T cells isolated from PBMCs. Source of these receptors: a human donor in good health.

The rearrangement links TRBV12-5 to TRBJ1-1, with 9 positions matching TRBD1. The CDR3 is made up of 15 amino acids. Unmatched junction bases numbered 7, after V lost 3 bases and J lost 5 bases. CDR1 and CDR2 from the germline V gene are LGHNT and FRNRAP. The CDR3 spells CASGFPTGGRTEAFF. The DNA of the CDR3 is TGTGCTAGTGGTTTCCCGACAGGGGGGAGGACTGAAGCTTTCTTT.

The rearrangement uses TRBV4-1 and TRBJ2-6; D remains unclear. Between the trimmed V and J ends, which lost 3 bases and 2 bases, there was a span of 5 bases. This CDR3 is 14 amino acids long. Germline assignment: CDR1 MGHRA and CDR2 YSYEKL. CDR3 sequence reads: CASSHSAGANVLTF. CDR3 in DNA: TGCGCCAGCAGCCACAGCGCTGGGGCCAACGTCCTGACTTTC.

The chain uses TRBV5-1 and TRBJ1-1; perhaps TRBD1 as D (6 bases). V shed 2 bases and J shed 0 bases, with 11 bases lying between them. Germline CDR1 SGHRS, CDR2 YFSETQ. This CDR3 is 15 amino acids long. The CDR3 here is CASSLGDTLNTEAFF. Here the CDR3 DNA reads TGCGCCAGCAGCTTAGGGGACACCTTGAACACTGAAGCTTTCTTT.

The chain is built from TRBV4-1 and TRBJ2-7, with a possible D match to TRBD2 (7 bases). CDR1 is MGHRA and CDR2 is YSYEKL in the germline V gene. The V gene lost 3 bases and the J gene lost 3 bases, with 18 bases spanning the gap. CDR3 length: 16 amino acids. CDR3 sequence (DNA): TGCGCCAGCAGCCAGGACCCGGGCGGGGGCATCTACGAGCAGTACTTC. It yields the protein CASSQDPGGGIYEQYF.

The rearrangement joins TRBV9 to TRBJ1-1, with D perhaps matching TRBD1 (5 bases). Germline CDR1 is SGDLS and CDR2 is YYNGEE. The CDR3 totals 15 residues. Trimming cost V 0 bases and J 1 base, with 10 bases left between them. The CDR3: CASSVEGRGNTEAFF. The CDR3 nucleotides are TGTGCCAGCAGCGTAGAGGGAAGGGGGAACACTGAAGCTTTCTTT. The entire variable domain, with the rest obtained from reference TRBV9 and TRBJ1-1, is as follows: DSGVTQTPKHLITATGQRVTLRCSPRSGDLSVYWYQQSLDQGLQFLIQYYNGEERAKGNILERFSAQQFPDLHSELNLSSLELGDSALYFCASSVEGRGNTEAFFGQGTRLTVV.

V and J are TRBV28 and TRBJ2-1; 11 nucleotides match TRBD2. Trimming took 10 bases from V and 6 from J; bases not matched to a gene: 11. The CDR3 totals 15 residues. Germline lookup yields CDR1 MDHEN and CDR2 SYDVKM. CDR3 region: CATSYTSGSGNEQFF. Here the CDR3 DNA reads TGTGCCACCTCCTATACTAGCGGGAGTGGCAATGAGCAGTTCTTC.

The V and J genes are TRBV5-1 and TRBJ2-1; D possibly corresponds to TRBD1 (6 bases). CDR3 length: 16 amino acids. Germline V CDR1 and CDR2: SGHRS, YFSETQ. Deletions cut 0 bases from V and 4 bases from J, with 14 bases between. Written as DNA, the CDR3 is TGCGCCAGCAGCTTGGTAGGTGGACAGCGGTACAATGAGCAGTTCTTC. It yields the protein CASSLVGGQRYNEQFF.

The chain combines TRBV6-5 with TRBJ2-7; TRBD1 aligns across 7 bases. The CDR3 consists of 14 residues. CDR1 MNHEY and CDR2 SVGAGI come from the germline V gene. V dropped 5 bases and J dropped 2; count of bases not matched to a gene: 6. CDR3 protein: CASSRDRRPYEQYF. The CDR3 DNA reads as TGTGCCAGCAGTCGGGACAGAAGGCCCTACGAGCAGTACTTC.

The chain couples TRBV2 to TRBJ1-4; 9 bases agree with TRBD1. Germline CDR1 reads SNHLY; CDR2 reads FYNNEI. This CDR3 spans 14 amino acids. Losses at the gene ends were 6 bases for V and 5 bases for J; bases not matched to a gene: 4. DNA of the CDR3: TGTGCCAGCAGGGAGACAGGGGGAAATGAAAAACTGTTTTTT. Protein: CASRETGGNEKLFF.

This clone has just a few counts. This sequence joins TRBV10-3 and TRBJ1-1; D gene ambiguous. The ends were cut back, 3 bases at V and 0 bases at J, with 23 bases in the middle. Germline loops: CDR1 ENHRY, CDR2 SYGVKD. The length of the CDR3 is 19 residues. CDR3 sequence: CAISDSELGLKTMNTEAFF. The DNA of the CDR3 is TGTGCCATCAGTGATTCCGAGTTAGGGTTAAAGACTATGAACACTGAAGCTTTCTTT.

V usage is TRBV18 and J usage is TRBJ2-1, with D possibly TRBD2 on 7 matching bases. CDR3 length equals 16 residues. Trimming pared 1 base from V and 5 bases from J, leaving 15 bases between. In germline, CDR1 is KGHSH, CDR2 LQKENI. CDR3 loop: CASSPQGGGVNNEQFF. For the CDR3, the DNA is TGTGCCAGCTCACCACAGGGAGGGGGAGTGAACAATGAGCAGTTCTTC.

This sequence joins TRBV18 and TRBJ1-3, with no clear D. The CDR3 has 13 amino acids. V was pared by 2 bases and J by 9 bases, with 11 bases between. Germline lookup yields CDR1 KGHSH and CDR2 LQKENI. The DNA of the CDR3 is TGTGCCAGCTCACCAGGAGAGCTGCCCACCATATATTTT. Its protein product is CASSPGELPTIYF.

CDR3 in amino acids: CASSRDSSNQPQHF. In DNA, the CDR3 is TGTGCCAGCAGTAGGGACAGTAGCAATCAGCCCCAGCATTTT. The chain employs TRBV27 and TRBJ1-5; 7 bases fit TRBD1. With V trimmed by 5 bases and J by 0 bases, 1 base remained unmatched. The CDR3 has 14 residues. Germline-derived CDR1 and CDR2 are MNHEY and SMNVEV (reference sequence).

The V gene is TRBV5-1, the J gene TRBJ2-7; no firm D call. The CDR3 is made up of 13 amino acids. The V end lost 0 bases, the J end lost 2 bases, and 6 bases lay between the germline ends. Germline CDR1 SGHRS, CDR2 YFSETQ. CDR3 region: CASSLGGTYEQYF. The CDR3 DNA reads TGCGCCAGCAGCTTGGGCGGTACCTACGAGCAGTACTTC.

V and J are TRBV5-1 and TRBJ2-3; 7 bases line up with TRBD1. After removal of 0 bases from V and 0 bases from J, the junction contained 4 bases not matched to a gene. From germline, CDR1 is SGHRS and CDR2 YFSETQ. The CDR3 totals 16 residues. The CDR3 region has the DNA TGCGCCAGCAGCTTGGGTCAGGGGGTTAGCACAGATACGCAGTATTTT. It translates to CASSLGQGVSTDTQYF.

The rearrangement joins TRBV19 to TRBJ1-2; TRBD1 is a possible D gene (6 bases). Germline-derived CDR1 and CDR2 are LNHDA and SQIVND (reference sequence). V lost 6 bases, J lost 4 bases, and 18 bases lay in between. This CDR3 is built from 15 residues. In DNA, the CDR3 is TGTGCCAGTAGCAGGGACCCCAGGGGCGGCTATGGCTACACCTTC. Amino acids: CASSRDPRGGYGYTF.

The chain uses TRBV6-1 and TRBJ2-1, with 10 bases fitting TRBD2. Germline trimming cut 4 bases from V and 9 bases from J; bases unmatched to any gene: 12. Looked up from germline, CDR1 is MNHNS and CDR2 is SASEGT. This CDR3 region has 16 residues. The CDR3 region is CASSVFLSGRAFEQFF. CDR3 in DNA: TGTGCCAGCAGTGTTTTTCTGAGCGGGAGGGCCTTTGAGCAGTTCTTC.

This rearrangement joins TRBV19 to TRBJ1-5; no clear D. Germline CDR1 is LNHDA and CDR2 is SQIVND (reference sequence). This CDR3 region has 12 residues. V was cut by 7 bases and J by 0 bases, with 4 bases left in between. The CDR3 loop reads CASTYSNQPQHF. The CDR3 DNA reads as TGTGCCAGTACCTATAGCAATCAGCCCCAGCATTTT.

The V call is TRBV6-1, the J call TRBJ1-1, with 7 bases lining up with TRBD1. CDR1 is MNHNS, CDR2 SASEGT, per germline. V gave up 7 bases and J gave up 6 bases; unmatched junction bases: 14. There are 15 residues in the CDR3. CDR3 DNA: TGTGCCAGCATCCCCAGGACAGGAATCTCCCCTGAAGCTTTCTTT. This codes for CASIPRTGISPEAFF.

This clone was seen a handful of times. The chain is built from TRBV6-6 and TRBJ2-3, with 10 positions matching TRBD2. Germline V gene sequence: CDR1 MNHNY, CDR2 SVGAGI (reference sequence). The junction had 8 bases not matched to a gene; V was cut back by 4 bases and J by 4 bases. The CDR3 sequence is 16 residues long. CDR3 region: CASSLTQRGGPDTQYF. CDR3 DNA sequence: TGTGCCAGCAGTTTGACCCAGCGGGGGGGCCCAGATACGCAGTATTTT.

The chain has TRBV27 and TRBJ2-2; D possibly corresponds to TRBD2 (6 bases). The CDR3 loop spans 17 amino acids. V was clipped by 1 base and J by 4 bases, with 16 bases between them. The V gene's germline CDR1 is MNHEY and CDR2 SMNVEV (reference sequence). CDR3 sequence (DNA): TGTGCCAGCAGTTTATTTCGGTGGGGGGAAACCACCGGGGAGCTGTTTTTT. It encodes CASSLFRWGETTGELFF.

This CDR3 is CASSIPTGTYGYTF. CDR3 DNA: TGTGCCAGTAGTATCCCGACAGGGACCTATGGCTACACCTTC. The chain recombines TRBV19 with TRBJ1-2, with TRBD1 matching 7 bases. V lost 3 bases, J lost 4 bases, and 5 bases stayed unmatched. The CDR3 consists of 14 residues. Germline loops: CDR1 LNHDA, CDR2 SQIVND (reference sequence).

The V and J genes are TRBV6-1 and TRBJ1-1, with D perhaps TRBD1 (6 bases). Germline V CDR1 and CDR2: MNHNS, SASEGT. V dropped 10 bases and J dropped 3 bases, with 18 bases sitting between them. The CDR3 consists of 14 residues. This chain's CDR3 is CATRQDPIYTEAFF. CDR3 in DNA: TGTGCCACCCGACAGGACCCCATCTACACTGAAGCTTTCTTT.

The rearrangement uses TRBV14 and TRBJ1-6; D is undetermined. The CDR3 runs 13 residues. In germline, CDR1 is SGHDN, CDR2 FVKESK. Trimming left V 4 bases short and J 7 bases short, with 8 bases between. CDR3 nucleotide sequence: TGTGCCAGCAGCCTTAGTTCCAATTCACCCCTCCACTTT. Protein product: CASSLSSNSPLHF.

The V call is TRBV19, the J call TRBJ2-2; possibly TRBD2 for D (5 bases). With 3 bases removed from V and 7 bases from J, the gap between germline ends came to 15 bases. The germline gives CDR1 LNHDA, CDR2 SQIVND (reference sequence). The CDR3 extends over 15 amino acids. CDR3 region: CASSIISGSGGELFF. CDR3 bases: TGTGCCAGTAGTATTATTTCGGGGTCAGGCGGGGAGCTGTTTTTT.